This TCR beta chain was documented in a study of T cells in Graves' hyperthyroidism and ophthalmopathy. This CDR3 has 13 residues. CDR1 is MNHEY, CDR2 SVGAGI, per germline. V was trimmed by 8 bases and J by 4 bases, leaving 12 bases between them. RNA transcripts served as the template for amplifying TCR beta CDR3 regions. First-round RT-PCR of the TCR CDR3 relied on the HTBI primer set. TCRdb reanalysed the multiplex PCR reads using MiXCR and keeps one entry per CDR3 protein. The sample records fewer than 450,000 distinct CDR3 sequences, roughly 17% being singletons. The receptor was isolated from a woman aged 25 to 39 with Graves' hyperthyroidism that later progressed to Graves' ophthalmopathy. The genes are TRBV6-5 and TRBJ1-5; the D gene is possibly TRBD1 (6 bases). Sequencing was performed on blood. The CDR3 region is CASVTTGNQPQHF. The CDR3 DNA follows: TGTGCCAGCGTTACTACAGGGAATCAGCCCCAGCATTTT.